This T cell receptor (beta chain) was observed in a study of blood T cells in healthy people across ages. Each sample used at least 6 million PBMCs. The total RNA that was extracted per sample amounted to at least 5 micrograms. Germline-derived CDR1 and CDR2 are MGHRA and YSYEKL. The CDR3 has 18 residues. Trimming at V came to 0 bases and at J to 3 bases, leaving 9 bases not matched to a gene. Primers used in a second PCR of roughly 6 to 11 cycles were a sample-barcoded 5' primer and a J-beta primer mix. A template-switch adaptor containing 12 random nucleotides labeled each cDNA molecule. MiXCR was run by TCRdb on the 5' RACE reads, yielding one entry per CDR3 protein. The repertoire holds about 780,000 distinct CDR3 sequences, with around a quarter as singletons. These data were also filed under a second study, of T cells of mothers and their children. That work states: T cell clones that were persistent and microchimeric went undetected.

The sequence was obtained from a boy younger than 18 in good health. The sequenced sample consisted of blood. V and J are TRBV4-1 and TRBJ2-1; 9 nucleotides match TRBD2. The CDR3 DNA is TGCGCCAGCAGCCAAGAGATGAGCGGGGGGAACTACTACAATGAGCAGTTCTTC. Encoded protein: CASSQEMSGGNYYNEQFF.